This TCR beta chain was obtained from a study of cytomegalovirus exposure and HLA in healthy donors. Vbeta (60) and Jbeta (13) primers were used in the PCR. Original methodology: Roughly 11 million shared chains were among the roughly 78 million unique TCR beta chains that a later analysis counted. The method was immunoSEQ multiplex PCR; TCRdb's version includes in-frame clones alone and lacks a portion of them. V and J calls and clone size are as listed in that table; D and trimming were resolved from the DNA. The sample lists about 270,000 clones, about nine tenths occurring once. The CDR3 covers 17 residues. The ends lost 1 base at V and 8 bases at J; junction bases unmatched: 9. Germline-derived CDR1 and CDR2 are SGHTA and FQGTGA.

The TCR comes from a man between 35 and 55 years old in good health and CMV-seropositive. This sequence joins TRBV7-3 and TRBJ2-1, with TRBD1 matching over 12 bases. Source material: PBMCs. CDR3 in DNA: TGTGCCAGCAGCTTAAGGGGACAGGGGGCGGTGGGCGATGAGCAGTTCTTC. Translation gives CASSLRGQGAVGDEQFF.